This T cell receptor beta chain was captured in a study of shared clonotypes between healthy human individuals. Profiling relied on immunoSEQ multiplex PCR, and the TCRdb table lists in-frame clones only, not all of them. The table records a few million clones, approximately 90% of them present only once. As to this clone: Its matching antigen is unknown. Other DNA sequences in the sample encode the same CDR3.

The CDR3 is 13 amino acids. Germline lookup yields CDR1 SGHNT and CDR2 YYREEE (reference sequence). The V end lost 3 bases, the J end lost 2 bases, and 9 bases lay between the germline ends. General observations from the study: Limited genetic and exposure-history diversity came from having few donors. Lower generation probabilities were found for non-shared clonotypes than for those shared by all four donors.

The receptor was isolated from a man aged 18 to 29 in good health. Sample: naive CD4+ T cells sorted from blood. Subset specified: CD45RA+ positively selected. This rearrangement joins TRBV5-4 to TRBJ2-7; no clear D gene. Written as DNA, the CDR3 is TGTGCCAGCAGCTCCGGCCTAGCCTACGAGCAGTACTTC. It is translated as CASSSGLAYEQYF.